This TCR beta chain was profiled in a study of CD8 T cells in Susac syndrome. V lost 4 bases to trimming and J lost 4 bases, with 17 bases between them. Germline CDR1 is SGDLS and CDR2 is YYNGEE. This CDR3 has 15 residues. About 0.5 to 1 ug RNA was reverse transcribed with random hexamers. TCRdb used MiXCR to reprocess the immunoSEQ multiplex PCR reads, holding one entry per CDR3 protein. There are around 170,000 distinct CDR3 sequences in the sample; approximately 95% occur only once, and about 0.15% lies in the top ten. The TEMRA cells underwent FACS enrichment, while the CD8+ and CD4+ T cells underwent negative isolation.

The receptor comes from a human donor with multiple sclerosis. Sequenced input: CD8+ T cells from PBMCs. The J gene is TRBJ2-5, the V gene TRBV9; D is perhaps TRBD2 (7 bases). CDR3 DNA sequence: TGTGCCAGCAGCAGCAGTAGGGGGAGGGCAGAGACCCAGTACTTC. Residues: CASSSSRGRAETQYF.